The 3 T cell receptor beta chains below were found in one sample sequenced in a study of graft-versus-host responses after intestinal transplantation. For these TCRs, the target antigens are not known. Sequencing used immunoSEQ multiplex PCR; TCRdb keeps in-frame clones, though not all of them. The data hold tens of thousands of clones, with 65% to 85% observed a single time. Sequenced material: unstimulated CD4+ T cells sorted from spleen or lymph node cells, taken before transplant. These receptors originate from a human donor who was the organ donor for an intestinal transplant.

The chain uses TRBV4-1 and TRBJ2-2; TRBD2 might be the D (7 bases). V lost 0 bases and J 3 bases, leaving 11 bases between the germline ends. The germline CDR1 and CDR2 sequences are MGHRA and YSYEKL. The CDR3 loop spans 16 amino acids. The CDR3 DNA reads TGCGCCAGCAGCCAAGAGTCGGGGGGCTACACCGGGGAGCTGTTTTTT. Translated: CASSQESGGYTGELFF.

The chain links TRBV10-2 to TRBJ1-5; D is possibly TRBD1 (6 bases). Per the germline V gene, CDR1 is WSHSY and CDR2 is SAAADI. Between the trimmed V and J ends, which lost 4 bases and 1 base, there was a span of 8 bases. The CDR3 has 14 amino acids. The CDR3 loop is CASSGGGSNQPQHF. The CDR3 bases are TGCGCCAGCAGTGGAGGGGGAAGCAATCAGCCCCAGCATTTT.

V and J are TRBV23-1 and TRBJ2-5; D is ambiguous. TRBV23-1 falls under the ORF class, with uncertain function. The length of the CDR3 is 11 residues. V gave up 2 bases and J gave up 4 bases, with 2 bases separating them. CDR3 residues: CASSQLETQYF. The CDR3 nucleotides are TGCGCCAGCAGTCAACTAGAGACCCAGTACTTC.